The 22 T cell receptor beta chains below come from one sample, sequenced in a study of cytomegalovirus exposure and HLA in healthy donors. The data were produced by immunoSEQ multiplex PCR, yet TCRdb's version contains in-frame clones alone and is incomplete. In the table there are 250,000 to 300,000 clones, 80% to 90% of which are singletons. Material for sequencing was PBMCs. The receptors originated from a woman aged 18-29 years in good health and CMV-seronegative.

The chain recombines TRBV6-1 with TRBJ1-5; maybe TRBD1 (5 bases). Germline CDR1 and CDR2: MNHNS and SASEGT. Trimming took 1 base from V and 0 from J, leaving 7 bases between them. This CDR3 is 15 amino acids long. The CDR3 coding sequence is TGTGCCAGCAGTGAAGGACAGTATAGCAATCAGCCCCAGCATTTT. Protein sequence: CASSEGQYSNQPQHF.

The V and J genes are TRBV27 and TRBJ1-1; a weak D match, TRBD1 (6 bases). CDR1 MNHEY and CDR2 SMNVEV come from the germline V gene (reference sequence). The CDR3 is 11 residues long. Trimming removed 6 bases at V and 8 bases at J, with 10 bases between. The CDR3 region is CASRSGGEAFF. The DNA of the CDR3 is TGTGCCAGCAGATCGGGGGGCGAAGCTTTCTTT.

The chain joins TRBV5-1 to TRBJ1-2; 8 bases map to TRBD1. Germline CDR1 SGHRS, CDR2 YFSETQ. Germline trimming cut 5 bases from V and 2 bases from J; bases unmatched to any gene: 5. The CDR3 covers 14 residues. The CDR3 region is CASRYGTGNYGYTF. Written as DNA, the CDR3 is TGCGCCAGCAGATACGGGACAGGAAACTATGGCTACACCTTC.

CDR3: CASSLIGTGEYQPQHF. CDR3 in DNA: TGTGCCAGCAGTTTAATAGGGACAGGGGAATATCAGCCCCAGCATTTT. The chain carries TRBV27 and TRBJ1-5, with 10 positions matching TRBD1. The CDR3 extends over 16 amino acids. V was clipped by 2 bases and J by 5 bases; unmatched bases: 6. Looked up from germline, CDR1 is MNHEY and CDR2 is SMNVEV (reference sequence).

The CDR3 protein is CSVEAGGSFYGYTF. In DNA, the CDR3 is TGCAGCGTTGAAGCGGGTGGGTCCTTCTATGGCTACACCTTC. This chain links TRBV29-1 with TRBJ1-2; D is unclear. The length of the CDR3 is 14 residues. Trimming took 1 base from V and 4 from J, leaving 13 bases between them. Per germline, CDR1 SQVTM and CDR2 ANQGSEA.

The chain employs TRBV6-5 and TRBJ2-1; the D gene is possibly TRBD1 (6 bases). Germline CDR1 reads MNHEY; CDR2 reads SVGAGI. The CDR3 runs to 14 residues. The V end lost 4 bases, the J end lost 6 bases, and 13 bases lay between the germline ends. CDR3 sequence (DNA): TGTGCCAGCAGTTCGAATAACAGGGTCAATGAGCAGTTCTTC. It is translated as CASSSNNRVNEQFF.

CDR3: CASSFPGTGSYEQYF. CDR3 nucleotides: TGCGCCAGCAGCTTTCCCGGGACAGGGAGCTACGAGCAGTACTTC. The V call is TRBV5-1, the J call TRBJ2-7; TRBD1 matches 9 bases. Germline V gene lookup returns CDR1 SGHRS and CDR2 YFSETQ. The CDR3 is made up of 15 amino acids. V was clipped by 2 bases and J by 3 bases; unmatched bases: 6.

This clone appeared once. The chain has TRBV27 and TRBJ2-3, with 8 bases lining up with TRBD2. V trimming: 5 bases; J trimming: 0 bases; junction bases outside the gene matches: 13. Germline V lookup: CDR1 MNHEY, CDR2 SMNVEV (reference sequence). CDR3 length: 18 residues. CDR3 sequence reads: CASSGPAGEMLSTDTQYF. The CDR3 DNA reads as TGTGCCAGCAGTGGGCCAGCGGGAGAAATGTTGAGCACAGATACGCAGTATTTT.

Note on this clone: An end of the junction differs from the germline gene, which may be a read error. The chain is built from TRBV7-9 and TRBJ2-2, with 7 bases identical to TRBD2. The CDR3 has 15 amino acids. Germline V gene data show CDR1 as SEHNR and CDR2 as FQNEAQ (reference sequence). The CDR3: CASSLSSGATRELFF. CDR3 nucleotide sequence: TGTGCCAGCAGCCTTTCCAGCGGGGCCACCAGGGAGCTGTTTTTT.

The chain employs TRBV18 and TRBJ2-7; D not certain. The CDR3 is 14 amino acids. V was pared by 3 bases and J by 3 bases, with 12 bases between. CDR1 and CDR2 (germline): KGHSH, LQKENI. The CDR3 sequence is CASSPNSQDYEQYF. The DNA for the CDR3 is TGTGCCAGCTCACCTAACAGCCAAGACTACGAGCAGTACTTC.

The J gene is TRBJ2-7, the V gene TRBV7-8; D not resolved. Between the trimmed V and J ends, which lost 1 base and 1 base, there was a span of 11 bases. The CDR3 runs 15 residues. The germline gives CDR1 SGHVS, CDR2 FQNEAQ. The CDR3 region is CASSLDPTVSYEQYF. CDR3 DNA: TGTGCCAGCAGCTTAGACCCTACAGTTTCCTACGAGCAGTACTTC.

J is TRBJ1-2 and V is TRBV5-1, with a tentative D call TRBD1 (5 bases). There are 14 residues in the CDR3. Germline-derived CDR1 and CDR2 are SGHRS and YFSETQ. Trimming shortened V by 3 bases and J by 5 bases, and 14 bases separated the two germline ends. CDR3 in amino acids: CASSSRGLVYGYTF. CDR3 DNA: TGCGCCAGCAGCTCAAGGGGATTGGTGTATGGCTACACCTTC.

The chain recombines TRBV27 with TRBJ1-1; no reliable D call. In germline, CDR1 is MNHEY, CDR2 SMNVEV (reference sequence). The CDR3 totals 12 residues. V lost 2 bases to trimming and J lost 5 bases, with 6 bases between them. The CDR3 region is CASSLRGTEAFF. CDR3 coding DNA: TGTGCCAGCAGTTTACGAGGGACTGAAGCTTTCTTT.

The chain has TRBV30 and TRBJ2-3; possibly TRBD1 for D (6 bases). V was shortened by 4 bases and J by 4 bases, with 9 bases between the two germline ends. The length of the CDR3 is 12 residues. Germline CDR1 GTSNPN, CDR2 SVGIG (reference sequence). CDR3 region: CAWNRVPDTQYF. CDR3 sequence (DNA): TGTGCCTGGAACAGGGTCCCAGATACGCAGTATTTT.

As concerns this clone: In the same sample, other DNA sequences code for this CDR3. The V call is TRBV6-6, the J call TRBJ1-2; 8 bases are shared with TRBD1. J gave up 3 bases and V 0 bases, and 6 bases lay outside the gene matches. The CDR3 has 16 residues. From germline, CDR1 is MNHNY and CDR2 SVGAGI (reference sequence). The CDR3 sequence: CASSYSSRGQDYGYTF. CDR3 nucleotide sequence: TGTGCCAGCAGTTACTCGAGCAGGGGGCAGGACTATGGCTACACCTTC.

The rearrangement links TRBV5-6 to TRBJ2-7, with 8 nucleotides matching TRBD1. This CDR3 is built from 15 residues. V shed 3 bases and J 1 base; nucleotides not matched to a gene: 6. Per germline, CDR1 SGHDT and CDR2 YYEEEE. The CDR3 sequence: CASSSAGTGSYEQYF. The CDR3, as DNA: TGTGCCAGCAGCTCGGCCGGGACAGGATCCTACGAGCAGTACTTC.

The genes are TRBV5-1 and TRBJ2-7, with TRBD2 matching over 7 bases. Germline V gene lookup returns CDR1 SGHRS and CDR2 YFSETQ. V was clipped by 7 bases and J by 0 bases; unmatched bases: 4. This CDR3 region has 13 residues. Here the CDR3 DNA reads TGCGCCAGCCGGGGAGGGCTCTCCTACGAGCAGTACTTC. Translated, it gives CASRGGLSYEQYF.

This chain joins TRBV13 and TRBJ1-1; 7 positions match TRBD1. This CDR3 has 15 amino acids. With V trimmed by 0 bases and J by 2 bases, 3 bases remained unmatched. From germline, CDR1 is PRHDT and CDR2 FYEKMQ (reference sequence). CDR3 nucleotides: TGTGCCAGCAGCTTAGGACGACAGGGTAACACTGAAGCTTTCTTT. Protein sequence: CASSLGRQGNTEAFF.

V and J are TRBV27 and TRBJ2-5; D perhaps matches TRBD2 (6 bases). The V gene lost 2 bases and the J gene lost 7 bases, with 20 bases spanning the gap. The CDR3 totals 16 residues. Germline V CDR1 and CDR2: MNHEY, SMNVEV (reference sequence). In DNA, the CDR3 is TGTGCCAGCAGTTTAGGGCGGGACCCGGGCGGACGGACCCAGTACTTC. Protein: CASSLGRDPGGRTQYF.

This rearrangement joins TRBV4-1 to TRBJ2-1; 11 bases line up with TRBD1. Trimming removed 5 bases from V and 6 bases from J; junction bases left unmatched: 6. The CDR3 extends over 15 amino acids. Germline CDR1 and CDR2: MGHRA and YSYEKL. The CDR3 coding sequence is TGCGCCAGCAGCGCCCCCGGGACAGGGGGCAATGAGCAGTTCTTC. It codes for CASSAPGTGGNEQFF.

This clone was recorded only once. The rearrangement uses TRBV7-3 and TRBJ1-2; 8 bases line up with TRBD1. The V and J ends lost 0 bases and 2 bases, in that order; junction bases with no gene match: 8. Germline values: CDR1 SGHTA, CDR2 FQGTGA. This CDR3 is built from 17 residues. CDR3 residues: CASSLTGDRLLNYGYTF. Here the CDR3 DNA reads TGTGCCAGCAGCTTAACGGGGGACAGGCTTCTGAACTATGGCTACACCTTC.

This clone was detected only once. The V and J genes are TRBV10-1 and TRBJ2-1; 12 bases fit TRBD2. Germline CDR1 and CDR2: WNHNN and SYGVQD (reference sequence). The CDR3 length is 18 residues. Trimming cost V 2 bases and J 0 bases; bases outside gene matches: 5. DNA for the CDR3: TGCGCCAGCAGTGAGAGGACTAGCGGGGCTAGCTCCTACAATGAGCAGTTCTTC. This codes for CASSERTSGASSYNEQFF.